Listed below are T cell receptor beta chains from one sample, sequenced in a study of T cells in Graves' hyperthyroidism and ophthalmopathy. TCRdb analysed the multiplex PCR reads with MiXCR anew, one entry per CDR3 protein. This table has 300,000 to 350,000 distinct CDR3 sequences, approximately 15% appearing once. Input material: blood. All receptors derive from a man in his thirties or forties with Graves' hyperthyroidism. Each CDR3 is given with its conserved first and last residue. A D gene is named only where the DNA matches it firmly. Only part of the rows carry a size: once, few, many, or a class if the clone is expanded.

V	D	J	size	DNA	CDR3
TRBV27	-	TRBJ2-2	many	TGTGCCAGCAGTTTTCGAGGCGGGGAGCTGTTTTTT	CASSFRGGELFF
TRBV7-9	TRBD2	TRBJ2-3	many	TGTGCCAGCAGCTTAGAACTAGCGGGGCCCACAGATACGCAGTATTTT	CASSLELAGPTDTQYF
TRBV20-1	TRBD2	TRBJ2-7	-	TGCAGTGCAGCTTCTAGCGGAGATACCGAGCAGTACTTC	CSAASSGDTEQYF
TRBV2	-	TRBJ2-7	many	TGTGCCAGCAGTGGTGGTCCCGGAAGGGAACGGTCCTACGAGCAGTACTTC	CASSGGPGRERSYEQYF
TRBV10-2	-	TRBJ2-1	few	TGCGCCAGCAGTTTCAGGGGTCGGGGGAATGAGCAGTTCTTC	CASSFRGRGNEQFF
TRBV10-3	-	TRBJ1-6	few	TGTGCCATCAGTGTAGAGCCAGGGACTGGTGAGAATTCACCCCTCCACTTT	CAISVEPGTGENSPLHF
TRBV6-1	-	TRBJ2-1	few	TGTGCCAGCAGTTCGGATCAGGGTAGCAATGAGCAGTTCTTC	CASSSDQGSNEQFF
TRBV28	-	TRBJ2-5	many	TGTGCCAGCTTCACGTCTACCTCAGGCGAGACCCAGTACTTC	CASFTSTSGETQYF
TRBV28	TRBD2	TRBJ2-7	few	TGTACCAGCAGTCCCCTTAGCGGGAGGCCTTACGAGCAGTACTTC	CTSSPLSGRPYEQYF
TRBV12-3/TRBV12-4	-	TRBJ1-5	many	TGTGCCAGCAGCCCCGGATGGTCTAGCAATCAGCCCCAGCATTTT	CASSPGWSSNQPQHF
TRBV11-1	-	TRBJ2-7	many	TGTGCCAGCAGCTCCAGATTGGCGTACGAGCAGTACTTC	CASSSRLAYEQYF
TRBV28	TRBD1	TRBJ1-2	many	TGTGCCAGCAGTCCACGGGACAGGTGGTATGGCTACACCTTC	CASSPRDRWYGYTF
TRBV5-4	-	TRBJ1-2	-	TGTGCCAGCAGCCAAACAGGGAACTATGGCTACACCTTC	CASSQTGNYGYTF
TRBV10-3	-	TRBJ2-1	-	TGTGCCATCAGTGAGCCAGGGGGGGGGGAGTTCTTC	CAISEPGGGEFF
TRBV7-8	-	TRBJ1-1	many	TGTGCCAGCAATCCCGGGCGGGGGCACACTGAAGCTTTCTTT	CASNPGRGHTEAFF
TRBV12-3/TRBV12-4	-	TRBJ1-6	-	TGTGCCAGCAGAAGCAACAGGAGGAGTAATTCACCCCTCCACTTT	CASRSNRRSNSPLHF
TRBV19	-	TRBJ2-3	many	TGTGCCAGTAGTAGGCTCAAAGCTAGCACAGATACGCAGTATTTT	CASSRLKASTDTQYF
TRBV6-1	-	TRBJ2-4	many	TGTGCCAGCAGGGTTGGGACCAAAAACATTCAGTACTTC	CASRVGTKNIQYF
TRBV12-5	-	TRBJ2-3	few	TGTGCTAGTGGTTTGTCTGCGGCAGATACGCAGTATTTT	CASGLSAADTQYF
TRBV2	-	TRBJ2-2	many	TGTGCCAGCAGTGAGGGACGCAACACCGGGGAGCTGTTTTTT	CASSEGRNTGELFF
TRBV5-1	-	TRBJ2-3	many	TGCGCCAGCAAAGTCGGGAGTAGTGGCACAGATACGCAGTATTTT	CASKVGSSGTDTQYF
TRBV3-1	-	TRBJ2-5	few	TGTGCCAGCAGCCAAGATGGGGCCCACGAGACCCAGTACTTC	CASSQDGAHETQYF
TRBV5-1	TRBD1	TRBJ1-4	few	TGCGCCAGCAGCTTGGGGGACAGCGCTAATGAAAAACTGTTTTTT	CASSLGDSANEKLFF
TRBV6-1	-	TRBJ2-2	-	TGTGCCAGCAGCCTTACCCCCAAGGCCGGGGAGCTGTTTTTT	CASSLTPKAGELFF
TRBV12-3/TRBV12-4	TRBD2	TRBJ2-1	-	TGTGCCAGCACCCCTTTTATACTAGCGGCCCAGCGTGACTCCTACAATGAGCAGTTCTTC	CASTPFILAAQRDSYNEQFF
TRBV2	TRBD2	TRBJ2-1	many	TGTGCCAGCCCCGGGACTAGCGGGAACCCTGAGCAGTTCTTC	CASPGTSGNPEQFF
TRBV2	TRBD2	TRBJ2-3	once	TGTGCCAGCAGTGAAGACTTAATTAGCGGGAGGGCTAGCACAGATACGCAGTATTTT	CASSEDLISGRASTDTQYF
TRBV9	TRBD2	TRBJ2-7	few	TGTGCCGCCCAGGATAGCGGGTGCCCCGAGCAGTACTTC	CAAQDSGCPEQYF
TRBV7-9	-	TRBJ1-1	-	TGTGCCAGCAGCCCCGGAGAGGGAAGCACTGAAGCTTTCTTT	CASSPGEGSTEAFF
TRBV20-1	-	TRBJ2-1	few	TGCAGTGCACCCCCCCGATCCGGCAGCTCCTACAATGAGCAGTTCTTC	CSAPPRSGSSYNEQFF
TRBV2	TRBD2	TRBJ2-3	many	TGTGCCAGCAGTGACCCCTTTGGGCGGGAGACAGATACGCAGTATTTT	CASSDPFGRETDTQYF
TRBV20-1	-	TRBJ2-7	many	TGCAGTGCTAGAGAGTATTCGGACCTCTACGAGCAGTACTTC	CSAREYSDLYEQYF
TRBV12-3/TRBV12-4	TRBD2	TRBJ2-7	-	TGTGTCAGCAGTCCACCGACTAGCGGGTACTACGAGCAGTACTTC	CVSSPPTSGYYEQYF
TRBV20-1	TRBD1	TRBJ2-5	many	TGCAGTGCTCGGGACAGGCGGGACCAAGAGACCCAGTACTTC	CSARDRRDQETQYF
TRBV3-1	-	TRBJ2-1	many	TGTGCCAGCAGCCAAGGAGAGTTAGACTACAATGAGCAGTTCTTC	CASSQGELDYNEQFF
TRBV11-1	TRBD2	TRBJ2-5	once	TGTGCCAGCAGCCTCAACCCGACAGAGCGGGGAGAGACCCAGTACTTC	CASSLNPTERGETQYF
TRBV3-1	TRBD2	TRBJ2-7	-	TGTGCCAGCAGCCAGGGGCTAGCGGGCAACCACGAGCAGTACTTC	CASSQGLAGNHEQYF
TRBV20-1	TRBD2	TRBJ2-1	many	TGCAGTGCTAGAGAGGGTAGCGGGAGGCCCACTGAGCAGTTCTTC	CSAREGSGRPTEQFF
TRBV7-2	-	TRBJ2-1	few	TGTGCCAGCAGCGAAACCCTAGACCACTCCTACAATGGGCAGTTCTTC	CASSETLDHSYNGQFF
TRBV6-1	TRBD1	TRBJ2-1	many	TGTGCCAGCAGTGCTTGGACAGGGGGCAACTACAATGAGCAGTTCTTC	CASSAWTGGNYNEQFF
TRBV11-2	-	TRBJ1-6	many	TGTGCCAGCAGCCCTACATTCAATAATTCACCCCTCCACTTT	CASSPTFNNSPLHF
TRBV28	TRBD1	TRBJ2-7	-	TGTGCCAGCAGTCTCCGACAGGGGACGTACGAGCAGTACTTC	CASSLRQGTYEQYF